The rows below give T cell receptor beta chains drawn from one sample of a study of identical twins. TCRdb analysed the 5' RACE reads with MiXCR anew, one entry per CDR3 protein. The table includes 1.5 million to 2 million distinct CDR3 sequences, about 30% detected once. The sequencing sample was made of cord blood. These receptors originate from a newborn girl in good health. CDR3s include the opening cysteine and the closing phenylalanine or tryptophan. The D gene is left open where the match is weak. The size entry is marked missing in some rows and otherwise reads once, few, many or a size class.

CDR3aa	CDR3nt	v_gene	j_gene	d_gene	abundance
CSAPVNTEAFF	TGCAGTGCGCCAGTTAACACTGAAGCTTTCTTT	TRBV20-1	TRBJ1-1	NA	few
CAISDRGNTGELFF	TGTGCCATCAGTGACAGGGGGAACACCGGGGAGCTGTTTTTT	TRBV10-3	TRBJ2-2	NA	few
CATSRSGYNEQYF	TGTGCCACCAGTCGGTCTGGTTACAATGAGCAGTACTTC	TRBV24-1	TRBJ2-7	NA	NA
CASSYGRGGGDTQYF	TGTGCCAGCAGTTATGGTCGGGGGGGCGGGGATACGCAGTATTTT	TRBV6-6	TRBJ2-3	TRBD2	few
CASSHTTGSVGDTQYF	TGCGCCAGCAGCCATACGACAGGGAGTGTAGGAGATACGCAGTATTTT	TRBV4-1	TRBJ2-3	TRBD1	few
CASSLDSGFEQYF	TGCGCCAGCAGCTTGGACTCCGGGTTCGAGCAGTACTTC	TRBV5-1	TRBJ2-7	NA	few
CSARARDLYGYTF	TGCAGTGCTAGAGCTCGGGATCTCTATGGCTACACCTTC	TRBV20-1	TRBJ1-2	NA	few
CASSYYGAGANVLTF	TGTGCCAGCAGTTACTATGGGGCTGGGGCCAACGTCCTGACTTTC	TRBV28	TRBJ2-6	NA	NA
CASSHWRGLGQETQYF	TGTGCCAGCAGCCATTGGAGGGGTTTGGGCCAAGAGACCCAGTACTTC	TRBV4-2	TRBJ2-5	NA	NA
CASEGLAGEFAKNIQYF	TGCGCCAGCGAAGGACTAGCGGGGGAGTTTGCCAAAAACATTCAGTACTTC	TRBV10-1	TRBJ2-4	TRBD2	few
CAWTPPVTDTQYF	TGTGCCTGGACCCCCCCGGTCACAGATACGCAGTATTTT	TRBV30	TRBJ2-3	NA	NA
CASSLAVIGNRYTF	TGTGCCAGCAGCTTAGCGGTTATAGGAAATCGCTACACCTTC	TRBV7-2	TRBJ1-2	NA	NA
CASSLVATDTQYF	TGTGCCAGCAGCTTGGTAGCCACAGATACGCAGTATTTT	TRBV5-1	TRBJ2-3	NA	many
CASSLTARYEQYF	TGTGCCAGCAGTTTAACAGCTCGCTACGAGCAGTACTTC	TRBV28	TRBJ2-7	NA	many
CAIRTGEKLFF	TGTGCCATCAGGACAGGCGAAAAACTGTTTTTT	TRBV10-3	TRBJ1-4	NA	few
CASSSRFGWVGYEQYF	TGTGCCAGCAGTTCAAGGTTCGGGTGGGTTGGCTACGAGCAGTACTTC	TRBV12-3/TRBV12-4	TRBJ2-7	NA	NA
CASSAPSPQGNTEAFF	TGTGCCAGCAGTGCCCCTTCCCCACAGGGAAACACTGAAGCTTTCTTT	TRBV25-1	TRBJ1-1	NA	NA
CSARVGSETQYF	TGCAGTGCTAGGGTGGGCTCGGAGACCCAGTACTTC	TRBV20-1	TRBJ2-5	NA	few
CASIGLGGGLGSTDTQYF	TGTGCCAGCATAGGACTGGGCGGGGGACTAGGAAGCACAGATACGCAGTATTTT	TRBV2	TRBJ2-3	TRBD2	NA
CASSLTSGSIDEQFF	TGTGCCAGCAGCTTAACTAGCGGGAGTATCGATGAGCAGTTCTTC	TRBV7-9	TRBJ2-1	TRBD2	few
CSAREFFRPRDTQYF	TGCAGTGCTAGAGAGTTTTTTCGTCCCCGGGATACGCAGTATTTT	TRBV20-1	TRBJ2-3	NA	NA
CASRLQGLETQYF	TGCGCCAGCAGATTGCAGGGGTTAGAGACCCAGTACTTC	TRBV10-2	TRBJ2-5	NA	NA
CASSLVWGQGRDGYTF	TGTGCCAGCAGCTTGGTATGGGGACAGGGAAGGGATGGCTACACCTTC	TRBV7-9	TRBJ1-2	TRBD1	NA
CASSKGLAGAYNEQFF	TGTGCCAGCAGTAAGGGACTAGCGGGTGCCTACAATGAGCAGTTCTTC	TRBV28	TRBJ2-1	TRBD2	few
CAISEPSGIPLSYNEQFF	TGTGCCATCAGTGAGCCTAGCGGGATCCCGCTCTCCTACAATGAGCAGTTCTTC	TRBV10-3	TRBJ2-1	TRBD2	many
CASTSPTAYNEQFF	TGTGCCAGCACCTCCCCGACCGCTTACAATGAGCAGTTCTTC	TRBV7-2	TRBJ2-1	NA	NA
CASSARTSGNNEQFF	TGTGCCAGCAGTGCAAGGACTAGCGGGAACAATGAGCAGTTCTTC	TRBV27	TRBJ2-1	TRBD2	NA
CASSQELAGLSYEQYF	TGTGCCAGCAGCCAAGAACTAGCGGGACTCTCCTACGAGCAGTACTTC	TRBV3-1	TRBJ2-7	TRBD2	NA
CASSTGPPKSSYEQYF	TGTGCCAGCAGTACCGGGCCCCCCAAAAGCTCCTACGAGCAGTACTTC	TRBV28	TRBJ2-7	NA	NA
CASILVAAVAEQYF	TGTGCCAGCATACTGGTGGCGGCTGTAGCCGAGCAGTACTTC	TRBV2	TRBJ2-7	NA	NA
CASSPSPGGVMYEQYF	TGTGCCAGCTCACCTTCGCCGGGAGGCGTGATGTACGAGCAGTACTTC	TRBV18	TRBJ2-7	TRBD2	NA
CASVDNPTNEKLFF	TGTGCCAGCGTCGACAATCCAACTAATGAAAAACTGTTTTTT	TRBV28	TRBJ1-4	NA	NA
CASSHLLKDRVQQYF	TGTGCCAGCAGCCATTTATTGAAGGACAGGGTTCAGCAGTACTTC	TRBV3-1	TRBJ2-7	TRBD1	few
CASSFSGTGEQYF	TGTGCCAGCAGTTTCAGCGGGACGGGGGAGCAGTACTTC	TRBV9	TRBJ2-5	TRBD2	NA
CASSPLGRISPYNEQFF	TGTGCCAGCAGCCCCCTCGGGCGGATATCCCCCTACAATGAGCAGTTCTTC	TRBV11-2	TRBJ2-1	NA	few
CASSQVGRGLTEAFF	TGTGCCAGCAGCCAAGTAGGGCGGGGGCTGACTGAAGCTTTCTTT	TRBV4-2	TRBJ1-1	NA	NA
CASSTQDRGQGDTQYF	TGTGCCAGCAGTACCCAGGACAGGGGGCAAGGTGATACGCAGTATTTT	TRBV27	TRBJ2-3	TRBD1	few
CASSQEKLSGGAINIQYF	TGTGCCAGCAGCCAAGAGAAGCTTAGCGGGGGGGCTATCAACATTCAGTACTTC	TRBV4-2	TRBJ2-4	TRBD2	few
CASSCAGTSGQTQYF	TGTGCCAGCAGCTGTGCCGGGACTAGCGGGCAGACCCAGTACTTC	TRBV13	TRBJ2-5	TRBD2	NA
CSVAGWAWMNTEAFF	TGCAGCGTTGCAGGGTGGGCCTGGATGAACACTGAAGCTTTCTTT	TRBV29-1	TRBJ1-1	NA	few
CSAADKGNADTQYF	TGCAGTGCTGCCGACAAGGGGAACGCAGATACGCAGTATTTT	TRBV20-1	TRBJ2-3	NA	NA
CASSWTKNYGYTF	TGTGCCAGCAGCTGGACAAAAAACTATGGCTACACCTTC	TRBV7-9	TRBJ1-2	NA	few
CASSLSGLAGGSANEQFF	TGTGCCAGCAGCTTGTCCGGGCTAGCGGGAGGGTCGGCCAATGAGCAGTTCTTC	TRBV5-5	TRBJ2-1	TRBD2	NA
CVSSLQRQGQETQYF	TGTGTCAGCAGCTTACAGAGACAGGGCCAAGAGACCCAGTACTTC	TRBV13	TRBJ2-5	TRBD1	NA
CASSLVRDGELFF	TGTGCCAGCAGTTTAGTTCGGGACGGGGAGCTGTTTTTT	TRBV28	TRBJ2-2	NA	few
CASSMETGENSPLHF	TGTGCCAGTAGTATGGAGACAGGGGAGAATTCACCCCTCCACTTT	TRBV19	TRBJ1-6	TRBD1	NA
CSTRRLAGDREQYF	TGCAGTACCCGGAGGCTAGCGGGAGACAGGGAGCAGTACTTC	TRBV20-1	TRBJ2-7	TRBD2	NA
CASSLTREQFF	TGTGCCAGCAGCTTGACGAGAGAGCAGTTCTTC	TRBV5-6	TRBJ2-1	NA	few
CSAAPAGLNNEQFF	TGCAGTGCTGCCCCAGCGGGATTGAACAATGAGCAGTTCTTC	TRBV20-1	TRBJ2-1	TRBD2	NA
CASSQGELAGTYEQYF	TGTGCCAGCAGCCAAGGGGAACTAGCGGGAACCTACGAGCAGTACTTC	TRBV4-2	TRBJ2-7	TRBD2	NA